This T cell receptor beta chain was obtained from a study of blood T cell repertoires in COVID-19. Produced via immunoSEQ multiplex PCR; TCRdb's table is partial and in-frame only. Of around 60,000 clones listed, approximately 92% are singletons. Trimming removed 1 base from V and 0 bases from J, with 14 bases in between. This CDR3 comprises 17 residues. CDR1 and CDR2 (germline): SGHDN, FVKESK. This TCR was recovered from a woman over 75 with active COVID-19. The gene calls are TRBV14 and TRBJ2-3, with D uncertain. Material: peripheral blood. This CDR3 reads CASSQGVPGQSTDTQYF. The CDR3, as DNA: TGTGCCAGCAGCCAAGGAGTCCCGGGTCAAAGCACAGATACGCAGTATTTT.